This T cell receptor (beta chain) originates from a study of patients and donors after allogeneic stem cell transplantation. TCRdb reanalysed the RT-PCR reads using MiXCR and keeps one entry per CDR3 protein. The sample lists tens of thousands of distinct CDR3 sequences, 6.5% to 7% occurring once. There are many counts of this clonotype. Germline lookup yields CDR1 LGHDT and CDR2 YNNKEL (reference sequence). Trimming took off 7 bases at V and 2 bases at J, with 9 bases between the two ends. CDR3 length: 14 amino acids. The source material was blood, either unsorted or a sorted T cell fraction (not recorded which). This clonotype was sampled from a human donor who was either an allogeneic HSCT recipient or a stem cell or donor lymphocyte infusion donor (not recorded which). It is not recorded whose cells these are; they may come from a transplant donor. The genes are TRBV3-1 and TRBJ1-6, with D unresolved. As DNA, the CDR3 is TGTGCCAGCAAGGACGGCACCTATAATTCACCCCTCCACTTT. Translated: CASKDGTYNSPLHF.